This TCR beta chain was obtained from a study of T cells in Graves' hyperthyroidism and ophthalmopathy. This clonotype appeared many times. Template material for amplifying TCR beta CDR3 regions consisted of RNA transcripts. With the HTBI primer set, the TCR CDR3 went through a first round of RT-PCR. TCRdb redid the calling of the multiplex PCR reads with MiXCR, one entry per CDR3 protein. The sample has approximately 410,000 distinct CDR3 sequences, roughly 15% seen once. Losses at the gene ends were 4 bases for V and 6 bases for J; bases not matched to a gene: 12. The CDR3 runs to 15 residues. Germline CDR1 WSHSY, CDR2 SAAADI. Diagnoses used clinical symptoms, serum thyroxine and TRAb, thyroid ultrasound and orbital computed tomography.

The receptor comes from a man between 18 and 29 years old with Graves' ophthalmopathy. Sequencing was done on a sample of blood. The rearrangement joins TRBV10-2 to TRBJ2-7; 7 bases are a match to TRBD1. The CDR3, as DNA: TGCGCCAGCAGTGTACAGACAGGGTACCCCGGCGAGCAGTACTTC. This sequence encodes CASSVQTGYPGEQYF.